This is a list of T cell receptor beta chains from one sample in a study of blood T cell repertoires in COVID-19. Data came from immunoSEQ multiplex PCR; TCRdb stores just in-frame clones and leaves some out. The table records about 260,000 clones, about 90% of them present only once. Sequenced sample: peripheral blood. The receptors here all came from a woman younger than 45 with COVID-19, enrolled during active disease. Both conserved end residues are part of each CDR3. D genes are given only for firm matches. Where a row states a size, it is once, few, many or the class of an expanded clone; other rows omit it.

CDR3 protein | CDR3 DNA | J gene | V gene | clone size | D gene
CASSLGTSGRFYEQYF | TGTGCCAGCAGCTTAGGAACTAGCGGGAGGTTTTACGAGCAGTACTTC | TRBJ2-7 | TRBV7-6 | . | TRBD2
CSASEGGVEQFF | TGCAGTGCTAGTGAAGGGGGCGTTGAGCAGTTCTTC | TRBJ2-1 | TRBV20-1 | . | TRBD1
CASSQDPTSGMETQYF | TGCGCCAGCAGCCAAGATCCGACTAGCGGGATGGAGACCCAGTACTTC | TRBJ2-5 | TRBV4-3 | . | TRBD2
CASSISGSLAGEQYF | TGTGCCAGCAGCATTAGCGGGAGTTTGGCCGGCGAGCAGTACTTC | TRBJ2-7 | TRBV7-9 | . | TRBD2
CASSALDNEQFF | TGTGCCAGCTCAGCTTTAGACAATGAGCAGTTCTTC | TRBJ2-1 | TRBV18 | . | .
CASSPGTAATGELFF | TGCGCCAGCAGCCCCGGGACAGCGGCCACCGGGGAGCTGTTTTTT | TRBJ2-2 | TRBV5-1 | . | TRBD1
CASTQEGKDPGGYTF | TGTGCCAGTACTCAGGAAGGGAAGGACCCGGGAGGCTACACCTTC | TRBJ1-2 | TRBV19 | . | .
CASIGGRGPYEQYF | TGTGCCAGCATTGGGGGCAGGGGACCCTACGAGCAGTACTTC | TRBJ2-7 | TRBV6-5 | . | .
CATSDPAGGYTF | TGTGCCACCAGTGACCCGGCGGGGGGCTACACCTTC | TRBJ1-2 | TRBV24-1 | once | .
CASSESLGGRGRTEAFF | TGCGCCAGCAGTGAGTCACTGGGCGGCAGGGGGCGAACTGAAGCTTTCTTT | TRBJ1-1 | TRBV10-1 | . | TRBD1
CASSLEAHSYNEQFF | TGTGCCAGCAGCCTGGAGGCGCACTCCTACAATGAGCAGTTCTTC | TRBJ2-1 | TRBV7-8 | . | .
CASSRTGGDYGYTF | TGTGCCAGCAGTCGGACAGGGGGGGACTATGGCTACACCTTC | TRBJ1-2 | TRBV6-5 | . | TRBD1
CASSQGQGETQYF | TGTGCCAGCAGCCAGGGACAGGGAGAGACCCAGTACTTC | TRBJ2-5 | TRBV11-3 | . | TRBD1
CASKPGPKRDSPLHF | TGTGCCAGCAAACCAGGACCCAAGCGGGATTCACCCCTCCACTTT | TRBJ1-6 | TRBV28 | . | .
CASSAGRSSATEAFF | TGTGCCAGCAGCGCAGGGCGATCTTCCGCCACTGAAGCTTTCTTT | TRBJ1-1 | TRBV28 | . | .
CASSLGGAGNTIYF | TGTGCCAGCAGCTTAGGGGGAGCTGGAAACACCATATATTTT | TRBJ1-3 | TRBV11-2 | . | .
CASSFVGGGNTIYF | TGTGCCAGCAGTTTTGTAGGAGGTGGAAACACCATATATTTT | TRBJ1-3 | TRBV27 | . | .
CASSRRTGEDQPQHF | TGTGCCAGCAGCCGTCGGACAGGGGAGGATCAGCCCCAGCATTTT | TRBJ1-5 | TRBV28 | . | TRBD1
CASSYSGRGYTF | TGTGCCAGCAGTTACTCTGGCCGTGGCTACACCTTC | TRBJ1-2 | TRBV6-2/TRBV6-3 | . | .
CATSDSGRGNNEQFF | TGTGCCACCAGTGATTCGGGACGGGGGAACAATGAGCAGTTCTTC | TRBJ2-1 | TRBV24-1 | . | .
CASSLGLAFSTGELFF | TGTGCCAGCAGCTTAGGGCTAGCATTTTCCACCGGGGAGCTGTTTTTT | TRBJ2-2 | TRBV7-3 | once | .
CASSVYRGTEAFF | TGTGCCAGCAGTGTTTACAGGGGCACTGAAGCTTTCTTT | TRBJ1-1 | TRBV6-4 | . | TRBD1
CSVARGNTEAFF | TGCAGCGTTGCCCGCGGGAACACTGAAGCTTTCTTT | TRBJ1-1 | TRBV29-1 | . | .
CATSDFGGFGYTF | TGTGCCACCAGTGATTTTGGAGGGTTTGGCTACACCTTC | TRBJ1-2 | TRBV24-1 | . | .
CASSIGGSEAFF | TGTGCCAGCAGCATTGGGGGGTCTGAAGCTTTCTTT | TRBJ1-1 | TRBV11-2 | . | .
CASSVDRGNTGELFF | TGTGCCAGCAGCGTAGACAGGGGGAATACCGGGGAGCTGTTTTTT | TRBJ2-2 | TRBV9 | . | TRBD1